The 29 T cell receptor beta chains in this list originate from one sample, sequenced in a study of cytomegalovirus exposure and HLA in healthy donors. The PCR was carried out with 60 Vbeta primers and 13 Jbeta primers. Sequencing used immunoSEQ multiplex PCR; TCRdb keeps in-frame clones, though not all of them. Recorded for this sample: 85,000 to 110,000 clones. Sequenced: PBMCs. All receptors come from a man in his forties or fifties in good health and CMV-seronegative.

The chain links TRBV5-4 to TRBJ2-7, with D perhaps TRBD2 (5 bases). Germline assignment: CDR1 SGHNT and CDR2 YYREEE (reference sequence). The V end lost 0 bases, the J end lost 0 bases, and 10 bases lay between the germline ends. CDR3 size: 15 residues. The CDR3 nucleotides read TGTGCCAGCAGCTTGGAGTTAGCGAACTCCTACGAGCAGTACTTC. It yields the protein CASSLELANSYEQYF.

About this clone itself: This sample also contains other DNA sequences that code for the same CDR3. The DNA for the CDR3 is TGCGCCAGCAGCCTGGAGCCGGGGGACACAGATACGCAGTATTTT. Translating it yields CASSLEPGDTDTQYF. The rearrangement links TRBV5-1 to TRBJ2-3; TRBD2 might be the D (6 bases). The CDR3 is 15 residues long. V was trimmed by 4 bases and J by 2 bases, leaving 14 bases between them. Per germline, CDR1 SGHRS and CDR2 YFSETQ.

The J gene is TRBJ1-3, the V gene TRBV6-1, with TRBD1 identical over 8 bases. This CDR3 spans 16 amino acids. J lost 0 bases, V lost 3 bases, and 4 bases had no gene match. Germline values: CDR1 MNHNS, CDR2 SASEGT. DNA for the CDR3: TGTGCCAGCAGTGACAGGGGGCCATCCTCTGGAAACACCATATATTTT. This sequence encodes CASSDRGPSSGNTIYF.

The chain is built from TRBV2 and TRBJ2-1; D is uncertain. Germline values: CDR1 SNHLY, CDR2 FYNNEI. Deletions cut 0 bases from V and 5 bases from J, with 2 bases between. The CDR3 extends over 12 amino acids. Here the CDR3 DNA reads TGTGCCAGCAGTGAAGCTAACAATGAGCAGTTCTTC. Translating it yields CASSEANNEQFF.

The chain is built from TRBV5-1 and TRBJ2-1; the D gene is possibly TRBD2 (5 bases). V was trimmed by 4 bases and J by 6 bases, leaving 11 bases between them. The V gene's germline CDR1 is SGHRS and CDR2 YFSETQ. CDR3 size: 13 residues. CDR3 bases: TGCGCCAGCAGCCCTGAGGGTCGCAATGAGCAGTTCTTC. As protein: CASSPEGRNEQFF.

The chain employs TRBV1 and TRBJ2-7; TRBD2 reflects the table's D call only, with no check against the DNA. TRBV1 is a pseudogene segment. CDR3 length: 13 amino acids. DNA for the CDR3: TGCACCAGCAGCCATCGGGAGAGCTACGAGCAGTACTTC. Its protein is CTSSHRESYEQYF.

The chain links TRBV5-4 to TRBJ2-2, with TRBD2 identical over 7 bases. Germline CDR1 SGHNT, CDR2 YYREEE (reference sequence). V was clipped by 4 bases and J by 4 bases; unmatched bases: 13. The CDR3 runs to 17 residues. The CDR3 sequence is CASSPSLQGGSTGELFF. The CDR3 nucleotides are TGTGCCAGCAGCCCCAGCCTGCAGGGAGGGAGCACCGGGGAGCTGTTTTTT. The entire variable domain, with the rest obtained from reference TRBV5-4 and TRBJ2-2, is as follows: ETGVTQSPTHLIKTRGQQVTLRCSSQSGHNTVSWYQQALGQGPQFIFQYYREEENGRGNFPPRFSGLQFPNYSSELNVNALELDDSALYLCASSPSLQGGSTGELFFGEGSRLTVL.

The CDR3 spells CASSTDTGLFNEQFF. The CDR3 DNA is TGCGCCAGCAGCACAGATACGGGACTATTCAATGAGCAGTTCTTC. This chain connects TRBV5-1 to TRBJ2-1, with TRBD2 matching over 7 bases. Germline CDR1 and CDR2: SGHRS and YFSETQ. The CDR3 has 15 residues. The ends lost 4 bases at V and 6 bases at J; junction bases unmatched: 10.

This rearrangement joins TRBV19 to TRBJ2-7, with TRBD1 as a possible D gene (6 bases). Per germline, CDR1 LNHDA and CDR2 SQIVND (reference sequence). The CDR3 length is 15 residues. Trimming took off 1 base at V and 7 bases at J, with 17 bases between the two ends. The chain's CDR3 is CASSIGQGPPSEQYF. CDR3 nucleotides: TGTGCCAGTAGTATAGGGCAGGGGCCCCCCTCGGAGCAGTACTTC. Drawing the rest from reference TRBV19 and TRBJ2-7, the complete variable domain is DGGITQSPKYLFRKEGQNVTLSCEQNLNHDAMYWYRQDPGQGLRLIYYSQIVNDFQKGDIAEGYSVSREKKESFPLTVTSAQKNPTAFYLCASSIGQGPPSEQYFGPGTRLTVT.

V usage is TRBV29-1 and J usage is TRBJ2-5, with D possibly matching TRBD2 (5 bases). With the DNA end fitting TRBJ2-7 better, the J assignment may be wrong. The CDR3 has 15 residues. Germline assignment: CDR1 SQVTM and CDR2 ANQGSEA. DNA for the CDR3: TGCAGCGTTGAAGATGATAGAGGGAGCCGGTACGAGCAGTACTTC. Protein product: CSVEDDRGSRYEQYF.

This rearrangement joins TRBV19 to TRBJ2-7; D is unclear. The germline gives CDR1 LNHDA, CDR2 SQIVND (reference sequence). Trimming left V 5 bases short and J 3 bases short, with 8 bases between. The CDR3 has 12 residues. The CDR3 sequence: CASSLSGYEQYF. Here the CDR3 DNA reads TGTGCCAGTAGTCTCTCGGGCTACGAGCAGTACTTC.

The chain is built from TRBV6-6 and TRBJ2-5; 8 bases map to TRBD2. Trimming at V came to 10 bases and at J to 5 bases, leaving 6 bases not matched to a gene. This CDR3 spans 12 amino acids. CDR1 and CDR2 (germline): MNHNY, SVGAGI (reference sequence). The CDR3 sequence: CATGGEPETQYF. In nucleotides, the CDR3 is TGTGCCACCGGGGGGGAACCGGAGACCCAGTACTTC.

The chain has TRBV7-6 and TRBJ2-1, with TRBD2 matching over 8 bases. The V and J ends lost 8 bases and 7 bases, in that order; junction bases with no gene match: 4. This CDR3 has 12 residues. From germline, CDR1 is SGHVS and CDR2 FNYEAQ. The CDR3 loop is CASSGGGNEQFF. The CDR3 nucleotides read TGTGCCAGCTCCGGCGGGGGGAATGAGCAGTTCTTC. The variable domain in full, with the rest retrieved from reference TRBV7-6 and TRBJ2-1, is GAGVSQSPRYKVTKRGQDVALRCDPISGHVSLYWYRQALGQGPEFLTYFNYEAQQDKSGLPNDRFSAERPEGSISTLTIQRTEQRDSAMYRCASSGGGNEQFFGPGTRLTVL.

The chain couples TRBV6-5 to TRBJ1-4, with unresolved D. This CDR3 has 16 amino acids. In germline, CDR1 is MNHEY, CDR2 SVGAGI. V gave up 0 bases and J gave up 1 base, with 9 bases separating them. CDR3 residues: CASSYSREGTNEKLFF. CDR3 in DNA: TGTGCCAGCAGTTACTCGCGCGAGGGAACTAATGAAAAACTGTTTTTT.

This chain uses TRBV28 with TRBJ2-7; 8 nucleotides agree with TRBD2. The germline V gene has CDR1 MDHEN and CDR2 SYDVKM. The CDR3 totals 17 residues. J gave up 6 bases and V 6 bases, and 19 bases lay outside the gene matches. For the CDR3, the DNA is TGTGCCAGCAGCGATCTTGCCGCTGCGGGAGGTTTGGGCGAGCAGTACTTC. This encodes CASSDLAAAGGLGEQYF.

The chain links TRBV7-9 to TRBJ1-2; D ambiguous. Germline V gives CDR1 SEHNR, CDR2 FQNEAQ (reference sequence). The CDR3 is made up of 13 amino acids. V lost 2 bases and J lost 8, with 12 bases in between. Written as DNA, the CDR3 is TGTGCCAGCAGCTTACCTGGCGGGGAAGGCTACACCTTC. Its protein product is CASSLPGGEGYTF.

V usage is TRBV25-1 and J usage is TRBJ1-4, with a weak D call TRBD1 (5 bases). V was pared by 2 bases and J by 6 bases, with 19 bases between. The CDR3 sequence is 17 residues long. Germline CDR1 is MGHDK and CDR2 is SYGVNS. CDR3 coding DNA: TGTGCCAGCAGTGAAGGCCTACAGGAAGACTCCGATGAAAAACTGTTTTTT. It encodes CASSEGLQEDSDEKLFF.

The gene calls are TRBV19 and TRBJ2-2; TRBD1 matches at 7 bases. The CDR3 has 16 amino acids. The germline CDR1 and CDR2 sequences are LNHDA and SQIVND (reference sequence). With V trimmed by 3 bases and J by 0 bases, 4 bases remained unmatched. CDR3 in DNA: TGTGCCAGTAGTATCGACGGGACAGCGAACACCGGGGAGCTGTTTTTT. Translation: CASSIDGTANTGELFF.

The chain links TRBV4-3 to TRBJ2-1, with 9 positions matching TRBD2. Germline V gives CDR1 LGHNA, CDR2 YSLEER. Trimming at V came to 4 bases and at J to 6 bases, leaving 4 bases not matched to a gene. There are 14 residues in the CDR3. The CDR3, as DNA: TGCGCCAGCAGCCCGGGACTAGCAGGCAATGAGCAGTTCTTC. It specifies CASSPGLAGNEQFF.

The genes are TRBV14 and TRBJ2-3; 8 positions match TRBD2. Germline V gene lookup returns CDR1 SGHDN and CDR2 FVKESK. V lost 2 bases and J lost 10; bases outside the gene matches: 8. The CDR3 runs to 14 residues. CDR3 amino acids: CASSQTALLAAQYF. The DNA of the CDR3 is TGTGCCAGCAGCCAAACAGCTCTACTAGCGGCGCAGTATTTT.

The J gene is TRBJ1-1, the V gene TRBV5-1, with 9 nucleotides matching TRBD1. CDR1 and CDR2 from the germline V gene are SGHRS and YFSETQ. The V gene end was trimmed by 5 bases and the J gene end by 2 bases; junction bases not matched to a gene: 4. The CDR3 spans 14 residues. The CDR3 loop reads CASRLQGANTEAFF. CDR3 nucleotides: TGCGCCAGCAGATTACAGGGGGCTAACACTGAAGCTTTCTTT.

The rearrangement links TRBV7-9 to TRBJ2-7; TRBD2 matches 8 bases. With V trimmed by 5 bases and J by 0 bases, 9 bases remained unmatched. This CDR3 has 16 residues. Germline lookup yields CDR1 SEHNR and CDR2 FQNEAQ (reference sequence). The CDR3 loop reads CASSPRSGGGSYEQYF. CDR3 bases: TGTGCCAGCAGCCCCCGCTCGGGAGGGGGCTCCTACGAGCAGTACTTC.

A note on this clone: Germline is not matched at one junction end, which may reflect a read error. The chain has TRBV7-9 and TRBJ1-1, with D unclear. The CDR3 contains 11 residues. Germline V lookup: CDR1 SEHNR, CDR2 FQNEAQ (reference sequence). Here the CDR3 DNA reads TGTGCCAGCAGCGAAAACAGTGAAGCTTTCTTT. Amino acid sequence: CASSENSEAFF.

This sequence joins TRBV4-3 and TRBJ2-2; 7 nucleotides align to TRBD2. The CDR3 extends over 18 amino acids. V lost 0 bases, J lost 3 bases, and 10 bases stayed unmatched. Germline assignment: CDR1 LGHNA and CDR2 YSLEER. The CDR3 DNA sequence: TGCGCCAGCAGCCAAGATGGGATGGGGAGGGGCCACACCGGGGAGCTGTTTTTT. Residues: CASSQDGMGRGHTGELFF.

The chain combines TRBV6-5 with TRBJ2-7; 9 positions match TRBD1. The CDR3 runs 14 residues. Unmatched junction bases numbered 7, after V lost 7 bases and J lost 3 bases. Germline values: CDR1 MNHEY, CDR2 SVGAGI. The CDR3 spells CASKRGTGHYEQYF. The DNA for the CDR3 is TGTGCCAGCAAACGCGGGACAGGGCACTACGAGCAGTACTTC.

This rearrangement joins TRBV27 to TRBJ2-6, with unresolved D. Germline CDR1 is MNHEY and CDR2 is SMNVEV (reference sequence). The CDR3 length is 13 residues. V was clipped by 5 bases and J by 1 base, with 3 bases between them. The CDR3 protein is CASSQSGANVLTF. The CDR3 nucleotides read TGTGCCAGCAGTCAATCTGGGGCCAACGTCCTGACTTTC.

Here the CDR3 reads CASSHRDIPYEQYF. The DNA for the CDR3 is TGCGCCAGCAGCCACCGGGACATACCCTACGAGCAGTACTTC. J is TRBJ2-7 and V is TRBV5-1; D possibly corresponds to TRBD1 (6 bases). The CDR3 covers 14 residues. V gave up 4 bases and J gave up 2 bases, with 13 bases separating them. The germline V gene encodes CDR1 SGHRS and CDR2 YFSETQ. Combining the CDR3 with reference TRBV5-1 and TRBJ2-7 gives the whole variable domain KAGVTQTPRYLIKTRGQQVTLSCSPISGHRSVSWYQQTPGQGLQFLFEYFSETQRNKGNFPGRFSGRQFSNSRSEMNVSTLELGDSALYLCASSHRDIPYEQYFGPGTRLTVT.

The chain couples TRBV6-5 to TRBJ2-7; 10 bases line up with TRBD2. The CDR3 covers 15 residues. Germline trimming cut 2 bases from V and 2 bases from J; bases unmatched to any gene: 3. In germline, CDR1 is MNHEY, CDR2 SVGAGI. Here the CDR3 reads CASSYGLAGAYEQYF. CDR3 nucleotides: TGTGCCAGCAGTTACGGGCTAGCGGGAGCCTACGAGCAGTACTTC.

CDR3 sequence (DNA): TGTGCCAGCAGCCCACAATCTAGCACAGATACGCAGTATTTT. Translating it yields CASSPQSSTDTQYF. This chain links TRBV11-2 with TRBJ2-3; D gene uncertain. Germline CDR1 is SGHAT and CDR2 is FQNNGV. The length of the CDR3 is 14 residues. V was clipped by 5 bases and J by 0 bases, with 9 bases between them.